The next 23 T cell receptor beta chains were all read from a single sample in a study of graft-versus-host responses after intestinal transplantation. Clones were read by immunoSEQ multiplex PCR, and TCRdb kept only the in-frame ones, dropping some. The repertoire includes around 37,000 clones, about four fifths of them detected once, and approximately 3.7% sits in the top ten. The material sequenced was PBMCs, taken about 1,000 days after transplant. The receptors were gathered from a human patient who received an intestinal transplant, so some T cells may come from the graft donor.

The chain joins TRBV6-5 to TRBJ1-1; D call uncertain. This CDR3 is 13 amino acids long. Per germline, CDR1 MNHEY and CDR2 SVGAGI. Between the trimmed V and J ends, which lost 8 bases and 4 bases, there was a span of 14 bases. Written as DNA, the CDR3 is TGTGCCAGCGCCTACCGGGGTGGCACTGAAGCTTTCTTT. Its translation: CASAYRGGTEAFF.

The chain links TRBV5-8 to TRBJ1-2, with 11 bases lining up with TRBD1. V shed 4 bases, J shed 7 bases, and the junction held 6 bases outside the gene matches. The CDR3 has 14 amino acids. Germline CDR1 is SGHTS and CDR2 is YDEGEE. CDR3 protein: CASSPRDRGSGYTF. CDR3 sequence (DNA): TGTGCCAGCAGCCCCCGGGACAGGGGGTCTGGCTACACCTTC.

The CDR3 is CASSMVRDYEQYF. The CDR3 coding sequence is TGTGCCAGTAGTATGGTCAGGGATTACGAGCAGTACTTC. The gene calls are TRBV19 and TRBJ2-7, with a tentative D call TRBD1 (5 bases). The germline CDR1 and CDR2 sequences are LNHDA and SQIVND (reference sequence). The CDR3 runs 13 residues. With 3 bases removed from V and 4 bases from J, the gap between germline ends came to 10 bases.

This clone appeared a single time. The CDR3 nucleotides read TGTGCCAGCAGCTTCCAACTAGCGGGGAACCACGAGCAGTACTTC. It encodes CASSFQLAGNHEQYF. The rearrangement links TRBV7-2 to TRBJ2-7; 10 bases line up with TRBD2. Trimming took 3 bases from V and 5 from J; bases not matched to a gene: 7. This CDR3 has 15 amino acids. The germline V gene has CDR1 SGHTA and CDR2 FQGNSA.

V usage is TRBV5-1 and J usage is TRBJ2-2; a possible D gene is TRBD2 (5 bases). CDR3 length equals 16 residues. Germline CDR1 SGHRS, CDR2 YFSETQ. V lost 4 bases and J 2 bases, leaving 15 bases between the germline ends. The CDR3 nucleotides read TGCGCCAGCAGCCCGGAGAGCGGTCTAAACACCGGGGAGCTGTTTTTT. Translating gives CASSPESGLNTGELFF.

This chain joins TRBV10-1 and TRBJ1-5; TRBD1 might be the D (5 bases). Germline CDR1 and CDR2: WNHNN and SYGVQD (reference sequence). The CDR3 sequence is 14 residues long. V lost 4 bases and J 10 bases, leaving 17 bases between the germline ends. The CDR3 loop reads CASSAGLEGQPQHF. In DNA form, the CDR3 reads TGCGCCAGCAGTGCAGGGTTGGAAGGGCAACCCCAGCATTTT.

Comment on this clone: At one boundary the junction diverges from the germline segment, which might be a read error. CDR3 DNA: TGTGCCACCAGCGGAGACAGGGCTGGGCACACTGAAGCTTTCTTT. Amino acid sequence: CATSGDRAGHTEAFF. The chain joins TRBV15 to TRBJ1-1; 7 bases are a match to TRBD1. Germline V gene sequence: CDR1 LNHNV, CDR2 YYDKDF (reference sequence). CDR3 length equals 15 residues.

This clone was recorded once. The gene calls are TRBV6-1 and TRBJ1-5; no clear D. The V and J ends lost 1 base and 15 bases respectively, with 13 bases between them. CDR1 and CDR2 (germline): MNHNS, SASEGT. CDR3 length: 12 amino acids. CDR3 sequence reads: CASSEGIGFRHF. CDR3 nucleotides: TGTGCCAGCAGTGAAGGGATAGGGTTCAGGCATTTT.

The genes are TRBV29-1 and TRBJ1-2; 9 bases fit TRBD1. J was trimmed by 7 bases and V by 6 bases; bases with no gene match: 12. Germline values: CDR1 SQVTM, CDR2 ANQGSEA. This CDR3 spans 14 amino acids. This CDR3 reads CSVAGTGGAVGYTF. The CDR3 coding sequence is TGCAGCGTCGCAGGAACAGGGGGCGCGGTTGGCTACACCTTC.

This chain connects TRBV11-2 to TRBJ2-3, with D uncertain. The CDR3 runs to 15 residues. Germline V gene sequence: CDR1 SGHAT, CDR2 FQNNGV. Trimming removed 5 bases at V and 2 bases at J, with 14 bases between. CDR3 sequence (DNA): TGTGCCAGCAGCCTTGGGCAGACACCCACAGATACGCAGTATTTT. Protein product: CASSLGQTPTDTQYF.

The V call is TRBV7-8, the J call TRBJ2-7; 8 positions agree with TRBD1. The V gene end was trimmed by 1 base and the J gene end by 2 bases; junction bases not matched to a gene: 7. CDR1 and CDR2 (germline): SGHVS, FQNEAQ. The CDR3 covers 16 residues. CDR3 in DNA: TGTGCCAGCAGCTTAGTGCCGGGACAGGTTACCTACGAGCAGTACTTC. It yields the protein CASSLVPGQVTYEQYF.

J is TRBJ2-4 and V is TRBV10-3; a possible D gene is TRBD2 (7 bases). CDR3 length equals 17 residues. The V gene lost 0 bases and the J gene lost 1 base, with 13 bases spanning the gap. Germline CDR1 ENHRY, CDR2 SYGVKD. The CDR3: CAISESRGGLAKNIQYF. CDR3 in DNA: TGTGCCATCAGTGAGTCGAGGGGGGGGCTGGCCAAAAACATTCAGTACTTC.

The gene calls are TRBV10-3 and TRBJ1-6; D gene unclear. The V gene's germline CDR1 is ENHRY and CDR2 SYGVKD. CDR3 length: 17 amino acids. V was cut by 5 bases and J by 4 bases, with 18 bases left in between. CDR3 protein: CAISQYAQTRYNSPLHF. The CDR3 nucleotides read TGTGCCATCAGTCAATATGCACAGACTAGGTATAATTCACCCCTCCACTTT.

The chain has TRBV27 and TRBJ1-2; tentatively, D is TRBD1 (5 bases). Germline CDR1 is MNHEY and CDR2 is SMNVEV (reference sequence). V was pared by 5 bases and J by 4 bases, with 11 bases between. The CDR3 loop spans 13 amino acids. The CDR3: CASSPRDPYGYTF. As DNA, the CDR3 is TGTGCCAGCAGTCCAAGGGACCCCTATGGCTACACCTTC.

This clone was seen just once. The gene calls are TRBV5-1 and TRBJ1-6; D might be TRBD1 (5 bases). Between the trimmed V and J ends, which lost 1 base and 4 bases, there was a span of 9 bases. CDR1 is SGHRS and CDR2 is YFSETQ in the germline V gene. This CDR3 is built from 15 residues. Here the CDR3 reads CASSLYGAYNSPLHF. CDR3 coding DNA: TGCGCCAGCAGCTTGTATGGGGCTTATAATTCACCCCTCCACTTT.

The V and J genes are TRBV14 and TRBJ2-7; possibly TRBD1 or TRBD2 for D (6 bases each). V was pared by 0 bases and J by 2 bases, with 26 bases between. Germline CDR1 reads SGHDN; CDR2 reads FVKESK. The length of the CDR3 is 20 residues. This chain's CDR3 is CASSQDRFKGGSTGPYEQYF. DNA for the CDR3: TGTGCCAGCAGCCAAGATCGATTTAAGGGGGGTTCGACAGGTCCCTACGAGCAGTACTTC. Combining the CDR3 with reference TRBV14 and TRBJ2-7 gives the whole variable domain EAGVTQFPSHSVIEKGQTVTLRCDPISGHDNLYWYRRVMGKEIKFLLHFVKESKQDESGMPNNRFLAERTGGTYSTLKVQPAELEDSGVYFCASSQDRFKGGSTGPYEQYFGPGTRLTVT.

The chain is built from TRBV29-1 and TRBJ2-7; maybe TRBD1 (6 bases). This CDR3 has 12 residues. The germline V gene encodes CDR1 SQVTM and CDR2 ANQGSEA. Trimming stripped 6 bases from V and 4 bases from J, with 13 bases between. The CDR3 nucleotides read TGCAGCGTCGCACAGGGAAATTACGAGCAGTACTTC. It encodes CSVAQGNYEQYF.

V and J are TRBV6-5 and TRBJ2-5; 8 nucleotides agree with TRBD2. Germline V CDR1 and CDR2: MNHEY, SVGAGI. This CDR3 is 14 amino acids long. The J segment lost 2 bases and the V segment lost 7 bases, leaving 6 bases of the junction unmatched. CDR3 amino acids: CASTQPGGQETQYF. CDR3 sequence (DNA): TGTGCCAGCACCCAACCGGGAGGGCAAGAGACCCAGTACTTC.

This clone is a singleton in its sample. The V gene is TRBV2, the J gene TRBJ1-5; no clear D. Germline V gene sequence: CDR1 SNHLY, CDR2 FYNNEI. The V end was cut by 8 bases, the J end by 0 bases, with 11 bases between. The CDR3 extends over 14 amino acids. The CDR3, as DNA: TGTGCCAGCCGAATCGGAGATAGCAATCAGCCCCAGCATTTT. Protein: CASRIGDSNQPQHF.

This clone rates as medium-sized. CDR3: CASSLVRTEAFF. The DNA for the CDR3 is TGTGCCAGCTCACTCGTTCGCACTGAAGCTTTCTTT. The rearrangement uses TRBV18 and TRBJ1-1; no clear D gene. The CDR3 consists of 12 residues. The V gene lost 4 bases and the J gene lost 4 bases, with 7 bases spanning the gap. Germline CDR1 is KGHSH and CDR2 is LQKENI.

The V and J genes are TRBV6-5 and TRBJ1-2; no reliable D call. The V end lost 2 bases, the J end lost 8 bases, and 9 bases lay between the germline ends. The CDR3 covers 12 residues. Germline loops: CDR1 MNHEY, CDR2 SVGAGI. This CDR3 is CASSYHMGGYTF. The CDR3 nucleotides are TGTGCCAGCAGTTACCATATGGGGGGCTACACCTTC.

The chain links TRBV27 to TRBJ1-5; unclear D gene. Germline CDR1 is MNHEY and CDR2 is SMNVEV (reference sequence). This CDR3 is 13 amino acids long. Trimming pared 4 bases from V and 2 bases from J, leaving 6 bases between. DNA for the CDR3: TGTGCCAGCAGTTCGGGCCGCAATCAGCCCCAGCATTTT. The encoded protein is CASSSGRNQPQHF.

This clone was detected only a few times. V gene TRBV28 combines with J gene TRBJ2-7, with 11 nucleotides matching TRBD2. Per germline, CDR1 MDHEN and CDR2 SYDVKM. The length of the CDR3 is 15 residues. J was trimmed by 9 bases and V by 2 bases; bases with no gene match: 9. CDR3 protein: CASSLVTSGRRRQYF. The CDR3 coding sequence is TGTGCCAGCAGTTTAGTAACTAGCGGGAGACGACGGCAGTACTTC.